Detailed here is one T cell receptor (beta chain). Here immunoSEQ multiplex PCR was the method, and the copy in TCRdb shows in-frame clones only, minus some. The sample includes nearly 110,000 clones, approximately 81% of them seen just once. The data were taken from a study of blood T cell repertoires in COVID-19. This CDR3 has 13 amino acids. V lost 4 bases and J 1 base, leaving 4 bases between the germline ends. Germline values: CDR1 LNHDA, CDR2 SQIVND (reference sequence). Sequencing was performed on peripheral blood. V usage is TRBV19 and J usage is TRBJ2-2; D unresolved. This clonotype was obtained from a human donor in a cohort sampled during active COVID-19. The CDR3 nucleotides read TGTGCCAGTAGTACGGTGAACACCGGGGAGCTGTTTTTT. Translating gives CASSTVNTGELFF.